This TCR beta chain was sequenced in a study of blood T cell repertoires in COVID-19. The wider study: COVID-19 samples collected from the United States, Italy and Spain covered acute and convalescent phases. T cells, B-cell-depleted T cells, or PBMCs supplied cDNA or gDNA.

This CDR3 has 13 amino acids. Germline loops: CDR1 MNHNY, CDR2 SVGAGI (reference sequence). With 7 bases removed from V and 3 bases from J, the gap between germline ends came to 12 bases. Authors' data handling: Nucleated cell counts were estimated from reference gene primer amplification. Libraries were prepared by immunoSEQ multiplex PCR; TCRdb keeps only in-frame clonotypes and omits some of them. That table supplies the V and J calls and clone size; D and trimming were determined from the DNA. Seen here are under 300,000 clones, around 81% observed once, and the top ten hold approximately 2%. Sequencing was performed on peripheral blood. This TCR was sampled from a man in his thirties or forties who had recovered from COVID-19. The chain recombines TRBV6-6 with TRBJ1-1, with a weak D call TRBD1 (5 bases). The CDR3 loop reads CASNRWLDTEAFF. The CDR3 nucleotides read TGTGCCAGCAACAGGTGGCTTGACACTGAAGCTTTCTTT.